The T cell receptor (beta chain) described here comes from a study of blood T cells in healthy people across ages. Deletions cut 1 base from V and 4 bases from J, with 10 bases between. The CDR3 is 14 residues long. Germline V gene data show CDR1 as SGHDN and CDR2 as FVKESK. Using a J-beta primer mix together with a sample-barcoded 5' primer, a second PCR was run for about 6 to 11 cycles. TCRdb itself ran the 5' RACE reads through MiXCR, one entry per CDR3 protein. The repertoire holds more than 550,000 distinct CDR3 sequences, roughly 20% seen once, with roughly 22% in the top ten. This chain uses TRBV14 with TRBJ1-2, with D maybe TRBD1 (6 bases). This clonotype was obtained from a man aged 65 to 85 in good health. Sequencing was carried out using blood. The CDR3: CASSQGLQGYGYTF. In nucleotides, the CDR3 is TGTGCCAGCAGCCAAGGGTTACAGGGCTATGGCTACACCTTC.